What follows are 20 T cell receptor beta chains derived from one specimen sequenced in a study of regulatory T cells in long-lasting Graves disease. In building TCR beta libraries, iRepertoire HTBI primers were used together with Arm-PCR of CDR3 regions. Each CDR3 protein gets one entry after TCRdb re-called the multiplex PCR reads with MiXCR. The sample yields 400,000 to 500,000 distinct CDR3 sequences, around 15% seen once. Described time point: newly diagnosed GD, antithyroid drugs for less than 3 months. There was RNA extracted from PBMCs, and the TCR library was made from it. These data are also associated with another study on T cells in Graves' hyperthyroidism and ophthalmopathy.

Specimen: peripheral blood mononuclear cells (PBMCs), collected at new diagnosis, from a patient treated with antithyroid drugs. All receptors derive from a woman aged 50 to 60 with Graves disease.

This clonotype was counted ten times or more. The rearrangement links TRBV24-1 to TRBJ2-2, with 8 bases matching TRBD1. Germline V lookup: CDR1 KGHDR, CDR2 SFDVKD. J lost 1 base, V lost 4 bases, and 7 bases had no gene match. The CDR3 is 17 amino acids. CDR3 sequence: CATSDPSTGENTGELFF. DNA for the CDR3: TGTGCCACCAGTGACCCGTCGACAGGGGAGAACACCGGGGAGCTGTTTTTT.

In its sample, this clonotype was seen many times. The chain links TRBV5-5 to TRBJ1-2, with TRBD1 as a possible D gene (5 bases). Trimming removed 4 bases from V and 8 bases from J, with 27 bases in between. The germline gives CDR1 SGHKS, CDR2 YYEKEE (reference sequence). CDR3 length equals 17 residues. CDR3 coding DNA: TGTGCCAGCAGCGGGTCTGGCGTTGAGGCGGCTTGGGACGGCTACACCTTC. It codes for CASSGSGVEAAWDGYTF.

This clonotype was counted at least ten times. The gene calls are TRBV28 and TRBJ2-1; TRBD2 aligns across 16 bases. The CDR3 length is 20 residues. J was trimmed by 3 bases and V by 3 bases; bases with no gene match: 11. Germline CDR1 reads MDHEN; CDR2 reads SYDVKM. The chain's CDR3 is CASSFDFGGLAGGNYNEQFF. The CDR3 DNA is TGTGCCAGCAGTTTTGATTTCGGGGGACTAGCGGGAGGGAACTACAATGAGCAGTTCTTC.

This clonotype was counted many times. The chain is built from TRBV7-3 and TRBJ2-3, with D unclear. Per germline, CDR1 SGHTA and CDR2 FQGTGA. This CDR3 has 14 residues. The V end lost 4 bases, the J end lost 2 bases, and 10 bases lay between the germline ends. In DNA form, the CDR3 reads TGTGCCAGCAGCTCTGACTCGATCACAGATACGCAGTATTTT. Amino acid sequence: CASSSDSITDTQYF.

This clonotype was detected ten times or more. The rearrangement joins TRBV20-1 to TRBJ2-7; D ambiguous. The CDR3 totals 14 residues. CDR1 and CDR2 from the germline V gene are DFQATT and SNEGSKA (reference sequence). V was shortened by 6 bases and J by 3 bases, with 18 bases between the two germline ends. The CDR3 bases are TGCAGTGCGAGACGAGCCGCCGAAAACTACGAGCAGTACTTC. This codes for CSARRAAENYEQYF.

This clonotype was seen ten or more times. This sequence joins TRBV7-2 and TRBJ2-5; tentative D call: TRBD1 (5 bases). This CDR3 has 12 amino acids. V was trimmed by 5 bases and J by 5 bases, leaving 9 bases between them. Germline CDR1 SGHTA, CDR2 FQGNSA. This CDR3 is CASSRPGETQYF. For the CDR3, the DNA is TGTGCCAGCAGCCGCCCAGGGGAGACCCAGTACTTC. The full variable domain, its missing parts supplied by reference TRBV7-2 and TRBJ2-5, is GAGVSQSPSNKVTEKGKDVELRCDPISGHTALYWYRQSLGQGLEFLIYFQGNSAPDKSGLPSDRFSAERTGGSVSTLTIQRTQQEDSAVYLCASSRPGETQYFGPGTRLLVL.

This clonotype was observed a few times. The genes are TRBV5-6 and TRBJ2-2; 8 bases match TRBD2. The CDR3 spans 20 residues. The V gene's germline CDR1 is SGHDT and CDR2 YYEEEE. Losses at the gene ends were 1 base for V and 6 bases for J; bases not matched to a gene: 20. CDR3 nucleotide sequence: TGTGCCAGCAGCTTGCGCGGATTGCGCCTAGCGGGTCGTCTTTCCGGGGAGCTGTTTTTT. Encoded protein: CASSLRGLRLAGRLSGELFF. Based on the CDR3 plus reference TRBV5-6 and TRBJ2-2, the full variable domain is DAGVTQSPTHLIKTRGQQVTLRCSPKSGHDTVSWYQQALGQGPQFIFQYYEEEERQRGNFPDRFSGHQFPNYSSELNVNALLLGDSALYLCASSLRGLRLAGRLSGELFFGEGSRLTVL.

There are a few counts of this clonotype. This chain joins TRBV28 and TRBJ2-1, with TRBD2 matching 7 bases. The CDR3 runs 16 residues. CDR1 and CDR2 (germline): MDHEN, SYDVKM. V shed 1 base, J shed 8 bases, and the junction held 11 bases outside the gene matches. For the CDR3, the DNA is TGTGCCAGCAGTTTATTATCCGTGCGGACTAGTGATGAGCAGTTCTTC. Translating gives CASSLLSVRTSDEQFF.

This clonotype was detected ten times or more. The rearrangement links TRBV15 to TRBJ2-3, with a weak D call TRBD1 (6 bases). CDR3 length: 14 residues. CDR1 and CDR2 (germline): LNHNV, YYDKDF (reference sequence). Trimming stripped 0 bases from V and 4 bases from J, with 8 bases between. Here the CDR3 reads CATSRDRGADTQYF. The CDR3 DNA reads as TGTGCCACCAGCAGAGACAGGGGCGCAGATACGCAGTATTTT.

This clonotype was seen only a few times. The chain employs TRBV18 and TRBJ2-7; 7 nucleotides line up with TRBD1. Germline loops: CDR1 KGHSH, CDR2 LQKENI. Trimming took 2 bases from V and 6 from J; bases not matched to a gene: 7. This CDR3 contains 14 residues. CDR3 coding DNA: TGTGCCAGCTCACCAGCCGACAGGGAAGGCGAGCAGTACTTC. It codes for CASSPADREGEQYF.

This chain uses TRBV27 with TRBJ2-5; 11 bases line up with TRBD1. CDR3 length: 17 amino acids. CDR1 MNHEY and CDR2 SMNVEV come from the germline V gene (reference sequence). The ends lost 6 bases at V and 5 bases at J; junction bases unmatched: 14. The CDR3 nucleotides are TGTGCCAGCAGCATACGCATACCGGACAGGGGGCGTGAGACCCAGTACTTC. This translates into CASSIRIPDRGRETQYF.

This clonotype came up many times. V and J are TRBV5-1 and TRBJ2-3; D may be TRBD1 (6 bases). Germline V gives CDR1 SGHRS, CDR2 YFSETQ. The CDR3 contains 13 residues. Trimming cost V 3 bases and J 3 bases, with 8 bases left between them. The CDR3 nucleotides read TGCGCCAGCAGCTACCAGGGGACAGATACGCAGTATTTT. Amino acids: CASSYQGTDTQYF.

This clonotype was counted ten times or more. The chain employs TRBV10-3 and TRBJ1-2, with 7 bases identical to TRBD1. V was pared by 6 bases and J by 3 bases, with 4 bases of the junction left unmatched. The CDR3 runs 13 residues. Per the germline V gene, CDR1 is ENHRY and CDR2 is SYGVKD. CDR3 DNA sequence: TGTGCCATCAGCGAAGGGACAGACTATGGCTACACCTTC. This sequence encodes CAISEGTDYGYTF.

This clonotype was counted only a few times. V and J are TRBV6-2 or TRBV6-3 and TRBJ1-2; TRBD1 matches 12 bases. The V gene end was trimmed by 2 bases and the J gene end by 8 bases; junction bases not matched to a gene: 9. CDR3 length equals 16 residues. The germline V gene encodes CDR1 MNHEY and CDR2 SVGEGT. As DNA, the CDR3 is TGTGCCAGCAGTTACCCTTCTGGGACAGGGGGCTGGGGCTACACCTTC. As protein: CASSYPSGTGGWGYTF.

This clonotype has a count of ten or more. V gene TRBV2 combines with J gene TRBJ2-7, with D perhaps TRBD1 (6 bases). Germline CDR1 and CDR2: SNHLY and FYNNEI. V was cut by 6 bases and J by 4 bases, with 16 bases left in between. This CDR3 has 14 residues. CDR3 sequence (DNA): TGTGCCAGCAGCTCGACAGGCCTGACTTACGAGCAGTACTTC. It translates to CASSSTGLTYEQYF.

In this sample, this clonotype turned up many times. The chain joins TRBV11-2 to TRBJ2-1, with 9 bases lining up with TRBD2. CDR3 length: 16 amino acids. With 0 bases clipped from V and 7 bases from J, the junction kept 7 bases outside the gene matches. Per the germline V gene, CDR1 is SGHAT and CDR2 is FQNNGV. The chain's CDR3 is CASSLDYSGSWNEQFF. CDR3 nucleotides: TGTGCCAGCAGCTTAGATTATAGCGGGAGCTGGAATGAGCAGTTCTTC.

This clonotype was seen many times. J is TRBJ2-3 and V is TRBV20-1; unclear D gene. CDR1 and CDR2 from the germline V gene are DFQATT and SNEGSKA (reference sequence). The CDR3 sequence is 11 residues long. The DNA of the CDR3 is TGCAGCCAAAAAGTCCCCGATACGCAGTATTTT. The encoded protein is CSQKVPDTQYF.

The chain is built from TRBV4-1 and TRBJ1-4; tentatively, D is TRBD1 (6 bases). V gave up 2 bases and J gave up 5 bases, with 15 bases separating them. Germline V CDR1 and CDR2: MGHRA, YSYEKL. This CDR3 has 16 amino acids. CDR3 nucleotides: TGCGCCAGCAGCCAACCACTCAGGGGACCGAATGAAAAACTGTTTTTT. It encodes CASSQPLRGPNEKLFF.

This clonotype was detected only a few times. This chain links TRBV6-5 with TRBJ2-3; TRBD1 or TRBD2 may be the D gene (6 bases each). Germline-derived CDR1 and CDR2 are MNHEY and SVGAGI. This CDR3 has 15 amino acids. Trimming pared 0 bases from V and 2 bases from J, leaving 9 bases between. The CDR3 sequence is CASSYSRGPTDTQYF. The DNA for the CDR3 is TGTGCCAGCAGTTACTCACGGGGGCCCACAGATACGCAGTATTTT.

This clonotype was counted many times. The chain links TRBV7-2 to TRBJ2-3; no definite D call. The ends were cut back, 4 bases at V and 4 bases at J, with 12 bases in the middle. The CDR3 extends over 14 amino acids. Germline-derived CDR1 and CDR2 are SGHTA and FQGNSA. As DNA, the CDR3 is TGTGCCAGCAGCTCCTCGTATCAGGCAGATACGCAGTATTTT. This codes for CASSSSYQADTQYF.